This T cell receptor (beta chain) emerged from a study of molecular identifiers for immune sequencing clone quantification. This clonotype was observed a handful of times. Its target is not known. The use of previously described methods and listed TCR primers produced the bulk TCR libraries. Via MiXCR, TCRdb re-called the PCR reads, giving one row per CDR3 protein. This table has tens of thousands of distinct CDR3 sequences, approximately 40% appearing once. The naive CD8 libraries originated from between roughly 19,000 and 1,000,000 sorted cells and drew on 10%, 30% or 50% RNA. CD8+CD4-CCR7+CD45RA+ sorting gave the naive CD8 T cells. Germline CDR1 KGHDR, CDR2 SFDVKD. The CDR3 sequence is 14 residues long. Trimming removed 12 bases at V and 5 bases at J, with 18 bases between. Study outcomes and limitations: Clones with over 20 RNA copies captured over 97% of effector molecules but under 1% of naive ones.

Material for sequencing was naive CD8+ T cells from blood, with Jurkat cell RNA spiked in. Subset meaning: FACS-sorted CD8+CD4-CCR7+CD45RA+ naive T cells. The rearrangement links TRBV24-1 to TRBJ1-4; weak D call: TRBD1 (6 bases). The sequence was obtained from a human donor in good health. Some libraries in this study had Jurkat cell RNA spiked in. CDR3 region: CALHPCTGNEKLFF. CDR3 coding DNA: TGTGCCCTCCACCCATGTACAGGGAATGAAAAACTGTTTTTT.